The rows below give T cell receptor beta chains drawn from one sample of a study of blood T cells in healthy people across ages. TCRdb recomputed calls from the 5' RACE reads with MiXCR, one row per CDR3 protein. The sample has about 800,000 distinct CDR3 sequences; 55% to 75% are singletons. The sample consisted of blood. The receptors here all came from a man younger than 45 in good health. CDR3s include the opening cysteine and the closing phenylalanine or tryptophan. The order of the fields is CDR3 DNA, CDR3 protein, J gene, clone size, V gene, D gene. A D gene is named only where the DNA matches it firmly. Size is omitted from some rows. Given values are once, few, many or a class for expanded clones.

cdr3_nt: TGTGCCAGCAGCTTGAGCGGGGGAGTGGATGAGCAGTTCTTC
cdr3_aa: CASSLSGGVDEQFF
j_call: TRBJ2-1
clone_size: NA
v_call: TRBV7-2
d_call: TRBD2

cdr3_nt: TGTGCCAGCAGCTTATGGCTAGCGGGAGGGCGAGCGCAGTTCTTC
cdr3_aa: CASSLWLAGGRAQFF
j_call: TRBJ2-1
clone_size: NA
v_call: TRBV7-2
d_call: TRBD2

cdr3_nt: TGCAGTGTGGGGGATGAGCAGTTCTTC
cdr3_aa: CSVGDEQFF
j_call: TRBJ2-1
clone_size: few
v_call: TRBV20-1
d_call: NA

cdr3_nt: TGCAGTGCTAATGAGGACGGGAGAGGGTCCTACAATGAGCAGTTCTTC
cdr3_aa: CSANEDGRGSYNEQFF
j_call: TRBJ2-1
clone_size: NA
v_call: TRBV20-1
d_call: NA

cdr3_nt: TGTGCCAGCAGACCTAGCGGGGTCCAGGCCATGGATACGCAGTATTTT
cdr3_aa: CASRPSGVQAMDTQYF
j_call: TRBJ2-3
clone_size: NA
v_call: TRBV6-2/TRBV6-3
d_call: TRBD2

cdr3_nt: TGTGCCAGCAGTGAAGGCCCGACAGGATTGTATGGCTACACCTTC
cdr3_aa: CASSEGPTGLYGYTF
j_call: TRBJ1-2
clone_size: NA
v_call: TRBV6-1
d_call: NA

cdr3_nt: TGTGCCAGCAGGGAAAGTGGGACAAACGAGCAGTACTTC
cdr3_aa: CASRESGTNEQYF
j_call: TRBJ2-7
clone_size: NA
v_call: TRBV6-1
d_call: NA

cdr3_nt: TGCAGTGCTACCAAGTTAGCGGGTGTAGGCAATGAGCAGTTCTTC
cdr3_aa: CSATKLAGVGNEQFF
j_call: TRBJ2-1
clone_size: NA
v_call: TRBV20-1
d_call: TRBD2

cdr3_nt: TGTGCCACCAGTGACCCAGGGGGCGCCCAGCCCCAGCATTTT
cdr3_aa: CATSDPGGAQPQHF
j_call: TRBJ1-5
clone_size: once
v_call: TRBV24-1
d_call: TRBD1

cdr3_nt: TGCAGCGTTGTTGGCGGTGTTAGCGGGACTCCTAGCGAGCAGTACTTC
cdr3_aa: CSVVGGVSGTPSEQYF
j_call: TRBJ2-7
clone_size: NA
v_call: TRBV29-1
d_call: TRBD2

cdr3_nt: TGTGCCAGCAGAGGAGCGGGGACCTACAATGAGCAGTTCTTC
cdr3_aa: CASRGAGTYNEQFF
j_call: TRBJ2-1
clone_size: NA
v_call: TRBV7-2
d_call: TRBD2

cdr3_nt: TGCGCCAGCCGCCTAGGGAACACTGAAGCTTTCTTT
cdr3_aa: CASRLGNTEAFF
j_call: TRBJ1-1
clone_size: few
v_call: TRBV5-1
d_call: NA

cdr3_nt: TGCAGTGCTAGGCCGATAGCGGGATTCACAGATACGCAGTATTTT
cdr3_aa: CSARPIAGFTDTQYF
j_call: TRBJ2-3
clone_size: NA
v_call: TRBV20-1
d_call: TRBD2

cdr3_nt: TGTGCCAGCAGCTCCCGGACAGGGGGGGGCACTGAAGCTTTCTTT
cdr3_aa: CASSSRTGGGTEAFF
j_call: TRBJ1-1
clone_size: NA
v_call: TRBV7-9
d_call: TRBD1

cdr3_nt: TGTGCCAGCAGTGAATTTGGGGGCTCCTACGAGCAGTACTTC
cdr3_aa: CASSEFGGSYEQYF
j_call: TRBJ2-7
clone_size: once
v_call: TRBV25-1
d_call: NA

cdr3_nt: TGTGCCATCAGTGAAGGCTCTGGGGCCAACGTCCTGACTTTC
cdr3_aa: CAISEGSGANVLTF
j_call: TRBJ2-6
clone_size: few
v_call: TRBV10-3
d_call: NA